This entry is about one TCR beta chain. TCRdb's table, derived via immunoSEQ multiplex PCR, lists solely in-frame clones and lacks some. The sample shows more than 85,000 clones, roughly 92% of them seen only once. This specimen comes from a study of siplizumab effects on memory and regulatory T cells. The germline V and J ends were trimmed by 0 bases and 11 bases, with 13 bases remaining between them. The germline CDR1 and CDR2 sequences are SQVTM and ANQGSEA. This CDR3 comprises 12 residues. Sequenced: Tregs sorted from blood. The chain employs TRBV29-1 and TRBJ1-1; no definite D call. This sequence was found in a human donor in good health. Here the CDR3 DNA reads TGCAGCGTTGAAGATTTCATCCAGGCGGCTTTCTTT. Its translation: CSVEDFIQAAFF.